This T cell receptor beta chain was captured by sequencing in a study of control samples from healthy donors and cancer patients. The germline V gene encodes CDR1 ENHRY and CDR2 SYGVKD. V lost 5 bases to trimming and J lost 0 bases, with 7 bases between them. CDR3 length equals 13 residues. TCRdb keeps only in-frame clones here, not all; method: immunoSEQ multiplex PCR. The sample yields about 85,000 clones, 85% to 90% seen once. The genes are TRBV10-3 and TRBJ1-1; D remains unclear. This clonotype originated in a woman aged 55-70 years in good health. The sample consisted of blood. CDR3 region: CAISSTLNTEAFF. The CDR3 nucleotides are TGTGCCATCAGTTCCACACTGAACACTGAAGCTTTCTTT.